Included here is one T cell receptor beta chain sequence, with context. Antigen specificity is unknown. This CDR3 region has 15 residues. V lost 6 bases to trimming and J lost 6 bases; unmatched junction nucleotides: 10. Germline V gives CDR1 SEHNR, CDR2 FQNEAQ (reference sequence). PCR amplification relied on 60 Vbeta primers (plus 13 Jbeta primers). Method: immunoSEQ multiplex PCR; TCRdb's copy keeps in-frame clones and lacks some. This repertoire shows under 250,000 clones, 80% to 85% found once; its top ten account for approximately 2.5%. This sample was included in a study of cytomegalovirus exposure and HLA in healthy donors. Study-level findings and limits: Most TCR sequences were rare, but some public TCRs occurred in many donors. Presence/absence comparisons presumed near-even sequencing depth among donors. In a later analysis, at a false discovery rate of 0.05, some 15,000 TCR beta sequences were associated with HLA alleles. It was about 150 TCR beta chains that were listed as cytomegalovirus-associated.

This TCR derives from a woman in her 40s in good health and CMV-seronegative. Sequenced sample: PBMCs. This chain links TRBV7-9 with TRBJ2-1; TRBD2 matches at 8 bases. Here the CDR3 DNA reads TGTGCCAGCAGTGACAGCGGGAGCTTCACCAATGAGCAGTTCTTC. Translated, it gives CASSDSGSFTNEQFF.